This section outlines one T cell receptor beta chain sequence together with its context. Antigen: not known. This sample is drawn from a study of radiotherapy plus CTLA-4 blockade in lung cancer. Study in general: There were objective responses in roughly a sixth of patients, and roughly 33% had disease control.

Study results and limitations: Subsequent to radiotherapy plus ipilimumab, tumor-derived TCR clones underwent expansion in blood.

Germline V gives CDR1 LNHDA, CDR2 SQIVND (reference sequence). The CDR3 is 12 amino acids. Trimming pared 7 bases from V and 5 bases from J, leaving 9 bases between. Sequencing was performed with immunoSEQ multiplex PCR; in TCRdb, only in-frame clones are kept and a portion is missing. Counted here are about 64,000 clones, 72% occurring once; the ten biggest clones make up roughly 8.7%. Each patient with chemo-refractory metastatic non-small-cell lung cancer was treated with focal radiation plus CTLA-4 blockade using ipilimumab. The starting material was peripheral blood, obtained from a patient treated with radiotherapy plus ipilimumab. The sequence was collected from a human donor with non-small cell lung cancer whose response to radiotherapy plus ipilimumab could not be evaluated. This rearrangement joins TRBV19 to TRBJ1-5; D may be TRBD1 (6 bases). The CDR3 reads CASTKGDQPQHF. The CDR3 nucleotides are TGTGCCAGTACCAAGGGGGATCAGCCCCAGCATTTT.